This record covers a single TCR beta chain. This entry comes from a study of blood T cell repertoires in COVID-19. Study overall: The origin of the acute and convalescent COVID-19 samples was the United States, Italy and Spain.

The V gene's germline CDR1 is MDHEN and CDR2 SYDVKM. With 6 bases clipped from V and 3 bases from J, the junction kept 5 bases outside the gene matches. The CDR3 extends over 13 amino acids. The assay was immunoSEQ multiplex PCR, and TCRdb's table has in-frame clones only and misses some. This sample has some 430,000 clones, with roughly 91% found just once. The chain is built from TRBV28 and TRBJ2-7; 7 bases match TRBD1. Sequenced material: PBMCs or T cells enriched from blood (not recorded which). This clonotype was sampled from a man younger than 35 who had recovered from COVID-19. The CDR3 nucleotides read TGTGCCAGCAGCCACCGGGACAGCTACGAGCAGTACTTC. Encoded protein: CASSHRDSYEQYF.